These 29 T cell receptor beta chains were sequenced from one sample in a study of T-cell reconstitution after alpha-beta-depleted transplantation in children. Unique molecular identifiers were incorporated when the TCRbeta library was constructed. Via MiXCR, TCRdb re-called the PCR reads, giving one row per CDR3 protein. Here the sample spans more than 450,000 distinct CDR3 sequences, around 17% being singletons. This specimen was PBMCs from the stem cell graft donor, taken from the stem cell graft. The receptors derive from a human donor who donated a stem cell graft to a child with acute lymphoblastic leukemia.

The rearrangement links TRBV6-5 to TRBJ2-5, with D perhaps TRBD1 (6 bases). Germline V gene sequence: CDR1 MNHEY, CDR2 SVGAGI. CDR3 length: 15 residues. Trimming cost V 0 bases and J 5 bases, with 13 bases left between them. The CDR3 sequence is CASSYSYRVGETQYF. The DNA for the CDR3 is TGTGCCAGCAGTTACTCGTACAGGGTGGGGGAGACCCAGTACTTC.

There are many counts of this clonotype. This sequence joins TRBV19 and TRBJ2-1; the match to TRBD2 covers 13 bases. CDR1 is LNHDA, CDR2 SQIVND, per germline (reference sequence). The CDR3 totals 15 residues. V dropped 5 bases and J dropped 9; count of bases not matched to a gene: 7. CDR3 amino acids: CASSPRTSGRPEQFF. The DNA of the CDR3 is TGTGCCAGTAGTCCCAGGACTAGCGGGAGACCTGAGCAGTTCTTC.

This chain links TRBV25-1 with TRBJ1-3, with TRBD1 identical over 7 bases. The CDR3 consists of 14 residues. Germline lookup yields CDR1 MGHDK and CDR2 SYGVNS. Unmatched junction bases numbered 3, after V lost 3 bases and J lost 4 bases. CDR3 amino acids: CASSDQGVGNTIYF. The CDR3 DNA sequence: TGTGCCAGCAGTGACCAGGGGGTGGGAAACACCATATATTTT.

The chain couples TRBV5-1 to TRBJ1-1; TRBD1 matches 7 bases. The germline CDR1 and CDR2 sequences are SGHRS and YFSETQ. The CDR3 loop spans 15 amino acids. V lost 3 bases and J lost 5; bases outside the gene matches: 10. In DNA form, the CDR3 reads TGCGCCAGCAGCTGGAGACAGGGCGAAGGGACTGAAGCTTTCTTT. This sequence encodes CASSWRQGEGTEAFF.

This clonotype appeared a few times. As DNA, the CDR3 is TGCGCCAGCAGCCAAGATCCGGGGACTAGCGGGAGTAGCCACGAGCAGTACTTC. The encoded protein is CASSQDPGTSGSSHEQYF. The chain couples TRBV4-1 to TRBJ2-7; 14 bases are a match to TRBD2. V lost 0 bases and J lost 5; bases outside the gene matches: 9. The germline gives CDR1 MGHRA, CDR2 YSYEKL. This CDR3 contains 18 residues.

This rearrangement joins TRBV4-1 to TRBJ2-7; TRBD2 agrees at 11 bases. The CDR3 runs 16 residues. CDR1 MGHRA and CDR2 YSYEKL come from the germline V gene. The trim removed 5 bases at V and 2 bases at J, leaving 8 bases unmatched. Written as DNA, the CDR3 is TGCGCCAGCAGCTCCAGACTAGCGGGAAAAGCCTACGAGCAGTACTTC. Protein: CASSSRLAGKAYEQYF.

This clonotype was seen more than once but under ten times. This CDR3 reads CASSKTGYEQFF. In DNA form, the CDR3 reads TGTGCCAGCAGTAAGACCGGATATGAGCAGTTCTTC. The genes are TRBV12-3 or TRBV12-4 and TRBJ2-1; no clear D gene. The CDR3 consists of 12 residues. V was cut by 5 bases and J by 8 bases, with 10 bases left in between.

This clonotype was detected only a few times. The gene calls are TRBV25-1 and TRBJ2-7, with TRBD2 matching 7 bases. The length of the CDR3 is 17 residues. Germline CDR1 reads MGHDK; CDR2 reads SYGVNS. After removal of 6 bases from V and 3 bases from J, the junction contained 17 bases not matched to a gene. The CDR3 sequence: CASSHPLWGGDIYEQYF. CDR3 nucleotide sequence: TGTGCCAGCAGCCACCCCCTTTGGGGGGGAGATATCTACGAGCAGTACTTC.

This clonotype came up a few times. The chain carries TRBV25-1 and TRBJ2-5; D unclear. Looked up from germline, CDR1 is MGHDK and CDR2 is SYGVNS. V was trimmed by 1 base and J by 2 bases, leaving 5 bases between them. There are 13 residues in the CDR3. This chain's CDR3 is CASSESRQETQYF. In DNA form, the CDR3 reads TGTGCCAGCAGTGAATCAAGACAAGAGACCCAGTACTTC.

This clonotype has just one count. The gene calls are TRBV27 and TRBJ2-2; D is possibly TRBD1 (7 bases). The CDR3 has 15 amino acids. Trimming pared 7 bases from V and 5 bases from J, leaving 17 bases between. The germline V gene encodes CDR1 MNHEY and CDR2 SMNVEV (reference sequence). For the CDR3, the DNA is TGTGCCAGCAAATATCAGGGGGGCAGTACCGGGGAGCTGTTTTTT. As protein: CASKYQGGSTGELFF.

This clonotype was picked up a small number of times. The chain couples TRBV9 to TRBJ2-5; tentatively, D is TRBD1 (5 bases). Germline V lookup: CDR1 SGDLS, CDR2 YYNGEE. The CDR3 covers 13 residues. V lost 1 base, J lost 4 bases, and 8 bases lay in between. CDR3 sequence reads: CASSVSGAETQYF. As DNA, the CDR3 is TGTGCCAGCAGCGTAAGTGGGGCAGAGACCCAGTACTTC. The variable domain in full, completed from reference TRBV9 and TRBJ2-5, reads DSGVTQTPKHLITATGQRVTLRCSPRSGDLSVYWYQQSLDQGLQFLIQYYNGEERAKGNILERFSAQQFPDLHSELNLSSLELGDSALYFCASSVSGAETQYFGPGTRLLVL.

CDR3 in DNA: TGTGCCAGCAGTGAAGTAGGATTACCTACGCCACAGTACTTC. It is translated as CASSEVGLPTPQYF. This sequence joins TRBV2 and TRBJ2-7; no clear D gene. CDR1 and CDR2 from the germline V gene are SNHLY and FYNNEI. CDR3 length: 14 amino acids. V was pared by 1 base and J by 10 bases, with 17 bases between.

V gene TRBV27 combines with J gene TRBJ2-7; 9 bases match TRBD1. Germline lookup yields CDR1 MNHEY and CDR2 SMNVEV (reference sequence). The CDR3 is made up of 15 amino acids. J lost 2 bases, V lost 3 bases, and 5 bases had no gene match. CDR3 protein: CASSFRQGVTYEQYF. The DNA for the CDR3 is TGTGCCAGCAGTTTCCGACAGGGGGTAACCTACGAGCAGTACTTC.

This clonotype was seen repeatedly, ten times or more. This chain joins TRBV9 and TRBJ2-7, with 7 bases matching TRBD2. CDR1 is SGDLS, CDR2 YYNGEE, per germline. V shed 0 bases and J 3 bases; nucleotides not matched to a gene: 0. The CDR3 sequence is 13 residues long. The CDR3 DNA follows: TGTGCCAGCAGCGTAGGCGGGAGCTACGAGCAGTACTTC. Residues: CASSVGGSYEQYF.

This chain links TRBV12-3 or TRBV12-4 with TRBJ2-5; a possible D gene is TRBD2 (5 bases). V dropped 1 base and J dropped 4 bases, with 16 bases sitting between them. This CDR3 comprises 16 residues. The CDR3 DNA reads as TGTGCCAGCAGTTTAGGCCCGGGGAAGGCATTAGAGACCCAGTACTTC. Encoded protein: CASSLGPGKALETQYF.

The J gene is TRBJ2-3, the V gene TRBV10-3; 10 bases fit TRBD1. The CDR3 extends over 16 amino acids. Per the germline V gene, CDR1 is ENHRY and CDR2 is SYGVKD. V gave up 3 bases and J gave up 11 bases; unmatched junction bases: 14. CDR3 loop: CAISEDGTGAPIGQYF. The CDR3 nucleotides read TGTGCCATCAGTGAAGACGGGACAGGGGCTCCCATAGGGCAGTATTTT.

The chain links TRBV20-1 to TRBJ1-5, with 7 bases fitting TRBD1. The CDR3 is made up of 13 amino acids. Germline-derived CDR1 and CDR2 are DFQATT and SNEGSKA (reference sequence). V dropped 4 bases and J dropped 5; count of bases not matched to a gene: 5. The CDR3 region has the DNA TGCAGTGCTAAGGGGACAGTGGATCAGCCCCAGCATTTT. Encoded protein: CSAKGTVDQPQHF.

The rearrangement uses TRBV6-1 and TRBJ1-1; no firm D call. V was clipped by 7 bases and J by 4 bases, with 19 bases between them. The CDR3 extends over 15 amino acids. The germline CDR1 and CDR2 sequences are MNHNS and SASEGT. The CDR3 region has the DNA TGTGCCAGCACCCCCGCGGTGGGAGTTCGCACTGAAGCTTTCTTT. Its translation: CASTPAVGVRTEAFF.

The J gene is TRBJ2-7, the V gene TRBV28; TRBD1 is a possible D gene (5 bases). The CDR3 extends over 13 amino acids. The germline gives CDR1 MDHEN, CDR2 SYDVKM. V lost 2 bases and J lost 2, with 7 bases in between. This chain's CDR3 is CASSLLQAYEQYF. CDR3 sequence (DNA): TGTGCCAGCAGTTTACTACAGGCCTACGAGCAGTACTTC. Drawing the rest from reference TRBV28 and TRBJ2-7, the complete variable domain is DVKVTQSSRYLVKRTGEKVFLECVQDMDHENMFWYRQDPGLGLRLIYFSYDVKMKEKGDIPEGYSVSREKKERFSLILESASTNQTSMYLCASSLLQAYEQYFGPGTRLTVT.

This clonotype was seen a handful of times. This rearrangement joins TRBV7-3 to TRBJ2-1; the D gene is possibly TRBD1 (5 bases). The V end lost 2 bases, the J end lost 2 bases, and 10 bases lay between the germline ends. The CDR3 runs 15 residues. Germline CDR1 and CDR2: SGHTA and FQGTGA. The CDR3 sequence: CASSLGAAAYNEQFF. CDR3 coding DNA: TGTGCCAGCAGCTTAGGGGCAGCAGCCTACAATGAGCAGTTCTTC.

There are many counts of this clonotype. This rearrangement joins TRBV5-1 to TRBJ2-7, with 9 bases fitting TRBD1. The germline V gene has CDR1 SGHRS and CDR2 YFSETQ. Germline trimming cut 3 bases from V and 4 bases from J; bases unmatched to any gene: 11. There are 16 residues in the CDR3. The CDR3 DNA reads as TGCGCCAGCAGCTGGGGCAATTACAGGGGGCATTACGAGCAGTACTTC. Its protein product is CASSWGNYRGHYEQYF.

The chain carries TRBV4-1 and TRBJ2-2; 10 bases align to TRBD2. V gave up 4 bases and J gave up 3 bases; unmatched junction bases: 2. This CDR3 has 15 amino acids. The germline CDR1 and CDR2 sequences are MGHRA and YSYEKL. The DNA for the CDR3 is TGCGCCAGCAGCCCAGCGGGAGGGTACACCGGGGAGCTGTTTTTT. Translation: CASSPAGGYTGELFF.

The J gene is TRBJ1-5, the V gene TRBV20-1, with D perhaps TRBD1 (5 bases). Germline CDR1 DFQATT, CDR2 SNEGSKA (reference sequence). The V and J ends lost 3 bases and 5 bases respectively, with 23 bases between them. CDR3 length equals 17 residues. Here the CDR3 reads CSASRVGSGRDDQPQHF. DNA of the CDR3: TGCAGTGCTAGCAGGGTTGGGTCAGGGCGGGACGATCAGCCCCAGCATTTT.

Comment on this clonotype: Compared with germline, one end of the junction differs, possibly owing to a read error. The chain has TRBV9 and TRBJ2-7, with a weak D call TRBD2 (7 bases). Germline CDR1 SGDLS, CDR2 YYNGEE. The CDR3 runs 15 residues. CDR3 bases: TGTGCCAGCAGTCCGAGCGGGACACCTTCCTACGAGCGGTACTTC. Translated: CASSPSGTPSYERYF. The full variable domain, its missing parts supplied by reference TRBV9 and TRBJ2-7, is DSGVTQTPKHLITATGQRVTLRCSPRSGDLSVYWYQQSLDQGLQFLIQYYNGEERAKGNILERFSAQQFPDLHSELNLSSLELGDSALYFCASSPSGTPSYERYFGPGTRLTVT.

The V call is TRBV9, the J call TRBJ2-3; TRBD1 is a possible D gene (6 bases). The length of the CDR3 is 15 residues. Germline assignment: CDR1 SGDLS and CDR2 YYNGEE. Trimming cost V 5 bases and J 6 bases, with 19 bases left between them. CDR3 sequence: CASSDLTGTRDTQYF. Here the CDR3 DNA reads TGTGCCAGCAGTGACTTAACGGGGACACGGGATACGCAGTATTTT.

There are a few counts of this clonotype. The genes are TRBV27 and TRBJ2-1; no definite D call. The ends were cut back, 2 bases at V and 2 bases at J, with 10 bases in the middle. Looked up from germline, CDR1 is MNHEY and CDR2 is SMNVEV (reference sequence). This CDR3 region has 15 residues. The CDR3 DNA reads TGTGCCAGCAGTTTACTTCACCCGACCTACAATGAGCAGTTCTTC. This gives the protein CASSLLHPTYNEQFF.

This chain joins TRBV28 and TRBJ1-3; D is undetermined. The ends were cut back, 6 bases at V and 0 bases at J, with 18 bases in the middle. This CDR3 has 17 residues. Germline CDR1 is MDHEN and CDR2 is SYDVKM. CDR3 in DNA: TGTGCCAGCAGGGAAGGTTTGGGCCAGTCCTCTGGAAACACCATATATTTT. This sequence encodes CASREGLGQSSGNTIYF.

This chain links TRBV5-1 with TRBJ1-1; 12 bases match TRBD1. V gave up 2 bases and J gave up 1 base; unmatched junction bases: 6. The CDR3 covers 17 residues. Germline values: CDR1 SGHRS, CDR2 YFSETQ. CDR3 coding DNA: TGCGCCAGCAGCTTAGGGACAGGGGGCTTGCGGAACACTGAAGCTTTCTTT. The encoded protein is CASSLGTGGLRNTEAFF. The variable domain in full, completed from reference TRBV5-1 and TRBJ1-1, reads KAGVTQTPRYLIKTRGQQVTLSCSPISGHRSVSWYQQTPGQGLQFLFEYFSETQRNKGNFPGRFSGRQFSNSRSEMNVSTLELGDSALYLCASSLGTGGLRNTEAFFGQGTRLTVV.

A few counts support this clonotype. This chain joins TRBV10-3 and TRBJ2-5; a possible D gene is TRBD2 (6 bases). Trimming cost V 3 bases and J 0 bases, with 11 bases left between them. The V gene's germline CDR1 is ENHRY and CDR2 SYGVKD. The CDR3 has 15 amino acids. Here the CDR3 reads CAISEAGGNQETQYF. CDR3 bases: TGTGCCATCAGTGAAGCGGGCGGAAACCAAGAGACCCAGTACTTC.